The sequence of this T cell receptor (beta chain) was determined in a study of Graves' ophthalmopathy and Graves' hyperthyroidism. This clonotype was seen ten or more times. Investigators amplified TCR beta CDR3 regions from RNA transcripts. RT-PCR with HTBI primers came first, then second-round multiplex PCR. TCRdb passed the multiplex PCR reads through MiXCR, listing each CDR3 protein once. The sample records 350,000 to 450,000 distinct CDR3 sequences, around 21% being singletons. This receptor was identified in a woman aged 18-29 years with stable Graves' hyperthyroidism. Sequencing was done on a sample of peripheral blood.

The CDR3 DNA sequence: TGTGCCAGCAGCCTTACAGCTTACAGGGCTGGCGAGCAGTACTTC. It yields the protein CASSLTAYRAGEQYF. The V and J genes are TRBV7-2 and TRBJ2-7, with a possible D match to TRBD1 (6 bases). The V and J ends lost 5 bases and 6 bases respectively, with 20 bases between them. The germline CDR1 and CDR2 sequences are SGHTA and FQGNSA. This CDR3 spans 15 amino acids.